Listed here are 26 T cell receptor beta chains from one sample, sequenced in a study of blood T cell repertoires in COVID-19. The assay was immunoSEQ multiplex PCR, and TCRdb's table has in-frame clones only and misses some. The table includes about 93,000 clones, 70% to 80% detected once. Material for sequencing was peripheral blood. The receptors originated from a human donor in a cohort sampled during active COVID-19.

The chain recombines TRBV9 with TRBJ2-5; TRBD2 agrees at 7 bases. V was pared by 4 bases and J by 4 bases, with 4 bases of the junction left unmatched. Germline CDR1 SGDLS, CDR2 YYNGEE. The CDR3 sequence is 13 residues long. CDR3 in amino acids: CASSHQRGETQYF. The CDR3 coding sequence is TGTGCCAGCAGCCACCAGCGGGGAGAGACCCAGTACTTC.

This chain connects TRBV5-1 to TRBJ1-3; 7 bases line up with TRBD1. J gave up 0 bases and V 0 bases, and 0 bases lay outside the gene matches. Germline-derived CDR1 and CDR2 are SGHRS and YFSETQ. The CDR3 extends over 15 amino acids. The CDR3 region has the DNA TGCGCCAGCAGCTTGGGGACAGGCTCTGGAAACACCATATATTTT. As protein: CASSLGTGSGNTIYF.

The chain has TRBV7-8 and TRBJ2-2; D is possibly TRBD1 (6 bases). The V gene lost 5 bases and the J gene lost 4 bases, with 14 bases spanning the gap. CDR3 length equals 15 residues. Germline assignment: CDR1 SGHVS and CDR2 FQNEAQ. The chain's CDR3 is CASSVRGVSTGELFF. CDR3 coding DNA: TGTGCCAGCAGCGTCAGGGGAGTGAGCACCGGGGAGCTGTTTTTT.

The rearrangement uses TRBV10-3 and TRBJ2-5; D is undetermined. Trimming pared 5 bases from V and 1 base from J, leaving 8 bases between. From germline, CDR1 is ENHRY and CDR2 SYGVKD. This CDR3 comprises 13 residues. This CDR3 reads CAISHTTQETQYF. The CDR3 nucleotides read TGTGCCATCAGTCACACAACCCAAGAGACCCAGTACTTC.

The rearrangement links TRBV12-5 to TRBJ2-2; maybe TRBD1 (6 bases). Between the trimmed V and J ends, which lost 6 bases and 2 bases, there was a span of 7 bases. The germline CDR1 and CDR2 sequences are LGHNT and FRNRAP. The CDR3 consists of 13 residues. In DNA form, the CDR3 reads TGTGCTAGTGGGGACAGTAACACCGGGGAGCTGTTTTTT. Translating it yields CASGDSNTGELFF. The full variable domain, in which reference TRBV12-5 and TRBJ2-2 provide the parts outside the CDR3, is DARVTQTPRHKVTEMGQEVTMRCQPILGHNTVFWYRQTMMQGLELLAYFRNRAPLDDSGMPKDRFSAEMPDATLATLKIQPSEPRDSAVYFCASGDSNTGELFFGEGSRLTVL.

The chain links TRBV27 to TRBJ1-6; the D is unclear. From germline, CDR1 is MNHEY and CDR2 SMNVEV (reference sequence). The CDR3 contains 15 residues. Trimming shortened V by 2 bases and J by 9 bases, and 14 bases separated the two germline ends. The DNA of the CDR3 is TGTGCCAGCAGTTTAGAGAGTGGTAACGGTTCACCCCTCCACTTT. This sequence encodes CASSLESGNGSPLHF.

Points on this clone: At the DNA level, this CDR3 is encoded by other sequences in the same sample as well. The chain has TRBV5-4 and TRBJ2-3, with TRBD2 matching over 7 bases. Germline CDR1 SGHNT, CDR2 YYREEE (reference sequence). The length of the CDR3 is 15 residues. The junction had 6 bases not matched to a gene; V was cut back by 4 bases and J by 1 base. The DNA of the CDR3 is TGTGCCAGCAGCCCGGGAGGCAGGGGCACAGATACGCAGTATTTT. Translating it yields CASSPGGRGTDTQYF.

The rearrangement uses TRBV6-1 and TRBJ2-7; 9 nucleotides agree with TRBD1. The CDR3 runs to 13 residues. The germline V gene has CDR1 MNHNS and CDR2 SASEGT. V was pared by 6 bases and J by 3 bases, with 3 bases of the junction left unmatched. This CDR3 is CASSRQGDYEQYF. Here the CDR3 DNA reads TGTGCCAGCAGCCGACAGGGGGACTACGAGCAGTACTTC.

The chain couples TRBV5-1 to TRBJ2-7; 9 positions match TRBD1. V gave up 0 bases and J gave up 5 bases; unmatched junction bases: 3. The CDR3 is made up of 14 amino acids. Germline loops: CDR1 SGHRS, CDR2 YFSETQ. DNA for the CDR3: TGCGCCAGCAGCTTGGGAGGGACAGGGAACGAGCAGTACTTC. Its translation: CASSLGGTGNEQYF. Looking up the rest from reference TRBV5-1 and TRBJ2-7 gives the full variable domain: KAGVTQTPRYLIKTRGQQVTLSCSPISGHRSVSWYQQTPGQGLQFLFEYFSETQRNKGNFPGRFSGRQFSNSRSEMNVSTLELGDSALYLCASSLGGTGNEQYFGPGTRLTVT.

This clone appeared once. The chain combines TRBV30 with TRBJ1-6; D is undetermined. CDR1 GTSNPN and CDR2 SVGIG come from the germline V gene (reference sequence). The CDR3 spans 16 residues. V was pared by 3 bases and J by 8 bases, with 20 bases between. In DNA, the CDR3 is TGTGCCTGGAGGAGGCCGACCGGGGTCAAGGATTCACCCCTCCACTTT. It translates to CAWRRPTGVKDSPLHF.

This clone has at least ten counts. The gene calls are TRBV5-1 and TRBJ2-1, with TRBD2 matching 7 bases. This CDR3 contains 14 residues. The germline V gene has CDR1 SGHRS and CDR2 YFSETQ. With 1 base clipped from V and 10 bases from J, the junction kept 8 bases outside the gene matches. DNA for the CDR3: TGCGCCAGCAGCTTGCTGGCTAGCGGACGGGAGCAGTTCTTC. It yields the protein CASSLLASGREQFF.

The chain recombines TRBV11-2 with TRBJ2-1, with 10 bases identical to TRBD2. The ends lost 3 bases at V and 5 bases at J; junction bases unmatched: 7. The CDR3 is 16 residues long. CDR1 and CDR2 from the germline V gene are SGHAT and FQNNGV. For the CDR3, the DNA is TGTGCCAGCAGCTTGGGGCGGACTAGCGGCGACAATGAGCAGTTCTTC. Translated, it gives CASSLGRTSGDNEQFF.

This chain links TRBV6-5 with TRBJ1-1, with D tentatively TRBD1 (6 bases). The ends were cut back, 7 bases at V and 1 base at J, with 13 bases in the middle. This CDR3 spans 14 amino acids. Germline-derived CDR1 and CDR2 are MNHEY and SVGAGI. CDR3 in amino acids: CASTSGDQNTEAFF. CDR3 nucleotide sequence: TGTGCCAGCACCTCAGGGGATCAGAACACTGAAGCTTTCTTT.

This sequence joins TRBV28 and TRBJ1-1; D is perhaps TRBD1 (6 bases). Germline V gene sequence: CDR1 MDHEN, CDR2 SYDVKM. The CDR3 consists of 13 residues. Trimming removed 2 bases from V and 9 bases from J, with 13 bases in between. CDR3 DNA: TGTGCCAGCAGTTTACCGGGGGGCCTGAAAGCTTTCTTT. Encoded protein: CASSLPGGLKAFF.

This clone was seen just once. The chain is built from TRBV12-3 or TRBV12-4 and TRBJ2-1; TRBD2 agrees at 10 bases. After removal of 1 base from V and 9 bases from J, the junction contained 0 bases not matched to a gene. The length of the CDR3 is 13 residues. CDR3 loop: CASSLGLAGEQFF. In DNA, the CDR3 is TGTGCCAGCAGTTTAGGACTAGCGGGTGAGCAGTTCTTC.

This clone was counted between two and nine times. The gene calls are TRBV2 and TRBJ1-5; D ambiguous. Germline loops: CDR1 SNHLY, CDR2 FYNNEI. This CDR3 has 15 amino acids. V lost 4 bases to trimming and J lost 2 bases, with 12 bases between them. The CDR3 sequence is CASSVRRGGNQPQHF. Written as DNA, the CDR3 is TGTGCCAGCAGTGTTCGGCGGGGAGGCAATCAGCCCCAGCATTTT. Based on the CDR3 plus reference TRBV2 and TRBJ1-5, the full variable domain is EPEVTQTPSHQVTQMGQEVILRCVPISNHLYFYWYRQILGQKVEFLVSFYNNEISEKSEIFDDQFSVERPDGSNFTLKIRSTKLEDSAMYFCASSVRRGGNQPQHFGDGTRLSIL.

This clone has more than one count but fewer than ten. The chain links TRBV10-2 to TRBJ2-1; 12 bases align to TRBD2. CDR1 and CDR2 (germline): WSHSY, SAAADI. V dropped 7 bases and J dropped 7; count of bases not matched to a gene: 2. The CDR3 runs 13 residues. The CDR3 region has the DNA TGCGCCAGCAAAACTAGCGGGGGGAATGAGCAGTTCTTC. This gives the protein CASKTSGGNEQFF.

The CDR3 spells CASSLSGAGEQFF. CDR3 in DNA: TGTGCCAGCAGCCTCTCCGGGGCGGGAGAGCAGTTCTTC. The chain couples TRBV3-1 (or the pseudogene TRBV3-2) to TRBJ2-1, with a weak D call TRBD2 (6 bases). The V end lost 4 bases, the J end lost 10 bases, and 14 bases lay between the germline ends. Germline CDR1 is LGHDT and CDR2 is YNNKEL (reference sequence). CDR3 length: 13 amino acids.

The rearrangement uses TRBV7-9 and TRBJ1-1; no clear D. V was shortened by 5 bases and J by 6 bases, with 13 bases between the two germline ends. Germline values: CDR1 SEHNR, CDR2 FQNEAQ (reference sequence). The CDR3 spans 13 residues. CDR3 sequence: CASSASGSPEAFF. Written as DNA, the CDR3 is TGTGCCAGCAGCGCAAGCGGGAGCCCTGAAGCTTTCTTT.

The CDR3 sequence is CASSYEGLLSEQYF. Written as DNA, the CDR3 is TGTGCCAGCAGTTATGAGGGCCTCTTATCCGAGCAGTACTTC. The chain has TRBV27 and TRBJ2-7; maybe TRBD2 (5 bases). V gave up 4 bases and J gave up 6 bases, with 16 bases separating them. Germline loops: CDR1 MNHEY, CDR2 SMNVEV (reference sequence). The CDR3 is made up of 14 amino acids.

This chain connects TRBV18 to TRBJ2-6; 9 positions agree with TRBD1. The germline gives CDR1 KGHSH, CDR2 LQKENI. V shed 6 bases, J shed 0 bases, and the junction held 6 bases outside the gene matches. The CDR3 spans 17 residues. In DNA, the CDR3 is TGTGCCAGCTCGCGACAGGGGGGTTACTCTGGGGCCAACGTCCTGACTTTC. It encodes CASSRQGGYSGANVLTF. Combining the CDR3 with reference TRBV18 and TRBJ2-6 gives the whole variable domain NAGVMQNPRHLVRRRGQEARLRCSPMKGHSHVYWYRQLPEEGLKFMVYLQKENIIDESGMPKERFSAEFPKEGPSILRIQQVVRGDSAAYFCASSRQGGYSGANVLTFGAGSRLTVL.

The chain employs TRBV28 and TRBJ2-1; TRBD1 is a possible D gene (5 bases). Trimming took off 2 bases at V and 7 bases at J, with 15 bases between the two ends. Germline loops: CDR1 MDHEN, CDR2 SYDVKM. The CDR3 consists of 15 residues. CDR3: CASSLQGSIWNEQFF. The CDR3 region has the DNA TGTGCCAGCAGTTTACAGGGTTCGATTTGGAATGAGCAGTTCTTC.

This clone was found once. This chain connects TRBV28 to TRBJ1-5, with D possibly TRBD1 on 6 matching bases. CDR1 is MDHEN and CDR2 is SYDVKM in the germline V gene. There are 15 residues in the CDR3. With 7 bases removed from V and 11 bases from J, the gap between germline ends came to 24 bases. The chain's CDR3 is CASTPPSNRDRSQHF. The CDR3 DNA follows: TGTGCCAGCACCCCACCGTCCAACAGGGATCGGTCCCAGCATTTT.

CDR3 in amino acids: CASSERFGATDTQYF. CDR3 sequence (DNA): TGTGCCAGCAGTGAAAGGTTTGGGGCCACAGATACGCAGTATTTT. V usage is TRBV6-1 and J usage is TRBJ2-3; tentatively, D is TRBD1 (5 bases). The CDR3 has 15 residues. From germline, CDR1 is MNHNS and CDR2 SASEGT. Between the trimmed V and J ends, which lost 2 bases and 2 bases, there was a span of 11 bases.

The rearrangement uses TRBV11-1 and TRBJ2-7, with 8 bases aligning to TRBD1. The CDR3 runs to 15 residues. Germline values: CDR1 SGHAT, CDR2 FQDESV (reference sequence). V shed 5 bases and J 5 bases; nucleotides not matched to a gene: 11. CDR3 loop: CASSVDRGSVDEQYF. CDR3 DNA sequence: TGTGCCAGCAGCGTCGACAGGGGAAGTGTAGACGAGCAGTACTTC.

The V and J genes are TRBV24-1 and TRBJ2-1; 13 bases fit TRBD2. The CDR3 contains 17 residues. The V and J ends lost 4 bases and 7 bases, in that order; junction bases with no gene match: 9. CDR1 is KGHDR and CDR2 is SFDVKD in the germline V gene. CDR3 region: CATSEKGLAGAGNEQFF. The CDR3 nucleotides read TGTGCCACCAGTGAAAAAGGACTAGCGGGAGCAGGAAATGAGCAGTTCTTC.